This entry concerns a single T cell receptor (beta chain). The antigen is unknown. The data derive from a study of shared clonotypes between healthy human individuals. CD45RO-negative, CCR7-selected cells formed the naive CD8 fraction, which excluded terminally differentiated effector memory CD45RA+ cells. The ends lost 7 bases at V and 1 base at J; junction bases unmatched: 6. Germline CDR1 SGHAT, CDR2 FQNNGV. The CDR3 runs to 16 residues. Per the study methods: In the immunoSEQ data, sequences were junction-only and lacked quality scores, so filtering differed. Repertoires were generated with immunoSEQ multiplex PCR, while TCRdb's copy carries only in-frame clones and drops some. The V and J calls and clone size are taken from that table; D and trimming were inferred from the DNA. The sample yields 550,000 to 750,000 clones, 92% seen once. Regarding the study as a whole: How much donors shared clonotypes was expected to be affected by sequencing depth.

V usage is TRBV11-2 and J usage is TRBJ2-3; TRBD2 aligns across 12 bases. This TCR derives from a man aged 30 to 39 in good health. The sequenced material came from naive CD8+ T cells sorted from blood. The CDR3 bases are TGTGCCAGCACTAGCGGGAGGGTAGGCGGCACAGATACGCAGTATTTT. Translated: CASTSGRVGGTDTQYF.